This entry describes one T cell receptor (beta chain). This entry comes from a study of PD-L1 blockade in urothelial cancer. At the level of the study: About 90% of the roughly 30 patients were men with bladder-origin urothelial cancer. T cells numbered a median of around 150,000 in the blood samples.

Urothelial carcinoma in patients was locally advanced or metastatic. A spike-in of synthetic TCR analog templates was added to each PCR. The table came from immunoSEQ multiplex PCR; TCRdb's copy has only in-frame clones and leaves some out. The sample records some 80,000 clones, 87% being singletons. The CDR3 loop spans 14 amino acids. CDR1 is LGHNA and CDR2 is YSLEER in the germline V gene. Trimming left V 0 bases short and J 4 bases short, with 7 bases between. The starting material was PBMCs, obtained around atezolizumab (anti-PD-L1) treatment. The chain links TRBV4-3 to TRBJ2-1; the D gene is possibly TRBD1 (6 bases). This sequence was found in a woman in her sixties or seventies with urothelial cancer. The CDR3 DNA follows: TGCGCCAGCAGCCAAGAAGGACAGTACAATGAGCAGTTCTTC. This encodes CASSQEGQYNEQFF.